This TCR beta chain was sequenced during a study of shared clonotypes between healthy human individuals. The ends were cut back, 4 bases at V and 7 bases at J, with 11 bases in the middle. The CDR3 loop spans 13 amino acids. Germline assignment: CDR1 SGHNT and CDR2 YYREEE (reference sequence). General study findings and limits: Richness estimates generally favored naive over memory subsets.

There are a few counts of this clone. Its target is not known. Clones were sequenced by immunoSEQ multiplex PCR, and TCRdb holds only the in-frame ones, with some missing. The sample has 2 million to 3 million clones; 80% to 95% are singletons. Sequencing was done on a sample of naive CD4+ T cells from PBMCs. Subset reported: CD45RA+ positively selected. This receptor was identified in a man aged 18 to 30 in good health. Some clones in this sample may be carry-over from other donors' samples. The rearrangement joins TRBV5-4 to TRBJ2-2, with D maybe TRBD1 (6 bases). The CDR3 is CASSLGAGGELFF. Here the CDR3 DNA reads TGTGCCAGCAGCCTGGGGGCCGGCGGGGAGCTGTTTTTT.